The rows below give T cell receptor beta chains drawn from one sample of a study of T-cell reconstitution after alpha-beta-depleted transplantation in children. Using its own MiXCR run on the PCR reads, TCRdb lists one record per CDR3 protein. Here the sample spans fewer than 350,000 distinct CDR3 sequences, 9.5% to 13% being singletons. This specimen consisted of PBMCs, obtained before TCRalphabeta/CD19-depleted stem cell transplant. The receptors here all came from a boy younger than two with acute myeloid leukemia, due to receive a stem cell transplant. Both conserved end residues are part of each CDR3. D genes are given only for firm matches. Only some rows state a clone size, as once, few, many or a class for expanded clones.

.	many	TRBV12-3/TRBV12-4	TRBJ1-3	CASSLLAGRNTIYF	TGTGCCAGCAGTTTACTCGCAGGGAGGAACACCATATATTTT
.	many	TRBV12-3/TRBV12-4	TRBJ2-5	CASSIRGLETQYF	TGTGCCAGCAGTATTAGGGGTCTAGAGACCCAGTACTTC
.	few	TRBV19	TRBJ1-1	CASWGPTVNTEAFF	TGTGCCAGTTGGGGCCCGACGGTAAACACTGAAGCTTTCTTT
TRBD1	many	TRBV7-8	TRBJ1-5	CASSLAGQGDQPQHF	TGTGCCAGCAGCTTAGCGGGACAGGGTGATCAGCCCCAGCATTTT
TRBD1	many	TRBV28	TRBJ2-7	CASRPGQGEYEQYF	TGTGCCAGCAGACCGGGACAGGGGGAGTACGAGCAGTACTTC
.	many	TRBV7-3	TRBJ2-2	CASSPGHTGELFF	TGTGCCAGCAGCCCAGGACACACGGGGGAGCTGTTTTTT
.	.	TRBV7-2	TRBJ1-1	CASRRGVEAFF	TGTGCCAGCAGGCGGGGAGTTGAAGCTTTCTTT
TRBD1	.	TRBV15	TRBJ2-7	CATRDRGGHYEQYF	TGTGCCACCAGAGACAGGGGGGGGCACTACGAGCAGTACTTC
.	many	TRBV7-9	TRBJ2-3	CASSIQGWSTDTQYF	TGTGCCAGCAGCATCCAGGGGTGGAGCACAGATACGCAGTATTTT
.	many	TRBV29-1	TRBJ2-1	CSVVVGYNEQFF	TGCAGCGTTGTAGTGGGCTACAATGAGCAGTTCTTC
TRBD2	.	TRBV15	TRBJ2-3	CATSRDRWGGRGTDTQYF	TGTGCCACCAGCAGAGATCGGTGGGGCGGGAGAGGTACAGATACGCAGTATTTT
TRBD1	many	TRBV12-3/TRBV12-4	TRBJ2-1	CASSSTGTYNEQFF	TGTGCCAGCAGCTCGACAGGGACCTACAATGAGCAGTTCTTC
.	many	TRBV7-2	TRBJ2-7	CASSFIGLSEQYF	TGTGCCAGCAGCTTTATAGGGCTTAGCGAGCAGTACTTC
.	many	TRBV20-1	TRBJ2-1	CSARGPYNEQFF	TGCAGTGCTCGAGGACCTTACAATGAGCAGTTCTTC
.	many	TRBV4-3	TRBJ2-3	CASSQVPATDTQYF	TGCGCCAGCAGCCAAGTCCCAGCCACAGATACGCAGTATTTT
TRBD1	many	TRBV28	TRBJ1-5	CASSLDRGSNQPQHF	TGTGCCAGCAGTTTAGACAGGGGAAGCAATCAGCCCCAGCATTTT
.	many	TRBV7-2	TRBJ2-5	CASSLARPARQETQYF	TGTGCCAGCAGCTTAGCCAGGCCCGCTCGACAAGAGACCCAGTACTTC
TRBD1	.	TRBV7-8	TRBJ1-2	CASSRTGDRNYGYTF	TGTGCCAGCAGCAGAACGGGGGACAGAAACTATGGCTACACCTTC
.	.	TRBV7-9	TRBJ1-2	CASSWGNGYTF	TGTGCCAGCAGCTGGGGCAATGGCTACACCTTC
TRBD1	many	TRBV7-9	TRBJ2-4	CASMAGGRAKNIQYF	TGTGCCAGCATGGCAGGGGGCAGAGCCAAAAACATTCAGTACTTC
.	many	TRBV4-2	TRBJ1-5	CASSQDPGHPLRSNQPQHF	TGTGCCAGCAGCCAAGATCCAGGACATCCTCTGAGGAGCAATCAGCCCCAGCATTTT
TRBD2	.	TRBV7-3	TRBJ2-7	CASSLIGGGNEQYF	TGTGCCAGCAGCTTAATTGGGGGGGGTAACGAGCAGTACTTC
.	many	TRBV7-9	TRBJ2-7	CASSSDSVAYEQYF	TGTGCCAGCAGCTCTGACAGTGTAGCCTACGAGCAGTACTTC
TRBD1	many	TRBV14	TRBJ1-1	CASSHLNRGTEAFF	TGTGCCAGCAGCCACCTAAACAGGGGCACTGAAGCTTTCTTT
.	many	TRBV6-1	TRBJ2-2	CASRSAGTGELFF	TGTGCCAGCAGGTCAGCAGGGACCGGGGAGCTGTTTTTT
TRBD2	many	TRBV6-2/TRBV6-3	TRBJ2-1	CTSGRENWNEQFF	TGTACCTCGGGGCGGGAGAATTGGAATGAGCAGTTCTTC
TRBD2	many	TRBV11-2	TRBJ2-1	CASSSLAGGPGNEQFF	TGTGCCAGCAGCTCACTAGCGGGAGGGCCTGGGAATGAGCAGTTCTTC
.	many	TRBV12-3/TRBV12-4	TRBJ1-1	CASSSPSWGTEAFF	TGTGCCAGCAGTTCCCCCAGTTGGGGGACTGAAGCTTTCTTT
TRBD2	many	TRBV7-2	TRBJ2-1	CASSLSGDPYNEQFF	TGTGCCAGCAGCTTGAGCGGGGACCCCTACAATGAGCAGTTCTTC
TRBD1	many	TRBV28	TRBJ1-6	CASRPGQGAFRSSYNSPLHF	TGTGCCAGCAGGCCCGGACAGGGGGCTTTTAGGAGCTCCTATAATTCACCCCTCCACTTT
TRBD2	many	TRBV6-1	TRBJ2-7	CASSTGLAGTTSYEQYF	TGTGCCAGCAGTACCGGACTAGCGGGGACCACCTCCTACGAGCAGTACTTC
.	few	TRBV29-1	TRBJ2-7	CSVAGQNYEQYF	TGCAGCGTGGCAGGACAGAACTACGAGCAGTACTTC
.	many	TRBV5-6	TRBJ2-1	CASSLDGISYNEQFF	TGTGCCAGCAGCTTGGACGGCATCTCCTACAATGAGCAGTTCTTC
.	many	TRBV7-3	TRBJ2-2	CASSSQAGELFF	TGTGCCAGCAGCTCCCAGGCCGGGGAGCTGTTTTTT
.	many	TRBV10-3	TRBJ2-5	CAISEGSTGLGETQYF	TGTGCCATCAGTGAGGGGTCTACAGGGCTGGGAGAGACCCAGTACTTC
.	many	TRBV13	TRBJ2-4	CASSSGPLRLDIQYF	TGTGCCAGCAGCTCGGGACCACTCAGGCTAGACATTCAGTACTTC
TRBD1	many	TRBV6-5	TRBJ2-2	CASSSTGTGGSGELFF	TGTGCCAGCAGTTCCACCGGGACAGGGGGCTCCGGGGAGCTGTTTTTT